This T cell receptor (beta chain) comes out of a study of siplizumab effects on memory and regulatory T cells. Note on this clone: Its specificity is not known.

The protocol was immunoSEQ multiplex PCR, while the TCRdb copy is restricted to in-frame clones and leaves out a portion. The sample carries 50,000 or so clones, roughly nine tenths recorded once. The CDR3 is 12 residues long. Deletions cut 6 bases from V and 7 bases from J, with 10 bases between. Germline loops: CDR1 MNHEY, CDR2 SMNVEV (reference sequence). Unstimulated naive, memory, effector memory and TEMRA subsets underwent sequencing in a few donor pairs. Study-level results: Sequences that were alloreactive and traceable to unstimulated CD4+ memory cells were significantly reduced by siplizumab. The mean Treg-derived percentage of mappable alloreactive CD4+ clones was about 71% with siplizumab compared with approximately 28% in controls. The diversity of naive T cells seemed greater than that of memory cells, and their alloresponse contribution seemed major.

What was sequenced was naive CD8+ T cells sorted from blood. The sequence derives from a human donor in good health. V and J are TRBV27 and TRBJ2-1; D unclear. CDR3 protein: CASSLLGNEQFF. The CDR3 bases are TGTGCCAGCAGCTTACTGGGAAATGAGCAGTTCTTC.